Listed here is a single T cell receptor (beta chain). There are 15 residues in the CDR3. V gave up 2 bases and J gave up 1 base, with 11 bases separating them. Germline CDR1 reads SGHDT; CDR2 reads YYEEEE. The data belong to a study of blood T cell repertoires in COVID-19. Study in general: The United States, Italy and Spain provided the acute and convalescent COVID-19 samples.

Per the authors' pipeline: Amplified reference gene primers provided the basis for estimating nucleated cell counts. Some clones are missing from TCRdb's copy, which holds only in-frame ones; the method was immunoSEQ multiplex PCR. The D gene and trimming were derived from the DNA, and the V and J assignments and clone size from that table. This repertoire shows roughly 95,000 clones, about 80% found once; its top ten account for 4.1%. The genes are TRBV5-6 and TRBJ2-3; D gene unclear. Input material: peripheral blood. The receptor comes from a man aged 55 to 70 with acute or convalescent COVID-19. CDR3: CASSFSVKGTDTQYF. CDR3 nucleotide sequence: TGTGCCAGCAGCTTTTCGGTTAAAGGCACAGATACGCAGTATTTT.